In its sample, the clone carrying this T cell receptor (beta chain) is hyperexpanded. Its cognate antigen is unknown. The CDR3 sequence is 14 residues long. Germline CDR1 DFQATT, CDR2 SNEGSKA (reference sequence). Trimming pared 5 bases from V and 0 bases from J, leaving 14 bases between. Four subsets defined by PD-1 and/or TIGIT were sorted from live CD3+CD8+TCRalphabeta+ cells. The QIAseq Immune Repertoire TCR panel built the libraries from approximately 15 ng of total RNA. In TCRdb, the reads were re-called with MiXCR into one record per CDR3 protein. The table lists about 430 distinct CDR3 sequences, 7.6% of them singletons. The sample belongs to a study of circulating CD8 cells and anti-PD-1 response in melanoma. Study findings and constraints: Peptide assays on expanded sorted subsets replaced tumor-based reactivity testing.

Sequenced here: CD8+ T cells from PBMCs, sampled at baseline or after one month of anti-PD-1 therapy (not recorded which). This chain links TRBV20-1 with TRBJ2-7; the D gene could be TRBD1 or TRBD2 (5 bases each). The TCR sequence derives from a human donor with melanoma. Here the CDR3 DNA reads TGCAGTGCTCCGGGGCAGGGCTTCTCCTACGAGCAGTACTTC. Protein sequence: CSAPGQGFSYEQYF.